This TCR beta chain came from a study of blood T cell repertoires in COVID-19. Donors in Cohort 3 who had recovered were those with two negative PCRs, healthcare professional clearance, or resolution of their symptoms. Assay used: immunoSEQ multiplex PCR; TCRdb lists only in-frame clones, some missing. This sample has approximately 200,000 clones, with 82% found just once. The CDR3 length is 15 residues. Per the germline V gene, CDR1 is SEHNR and CDR2 is FQNEAQ (reference sequence). Losses at the gene ends were 5 bases for V and 2 bases for J; bases not matched to a gene: 7. This rearrangement joins TRBV7-9 to TRBJ2-7; 9 bases align to TRBD1. The specimen sequenced was PBMCs or T cells enriched from blood (not recorded which). This sequence was found in a man between 35 and 55 years old who had recovered from COVID-19. The CDR3 protein is CASSHHGDRAYEQYV. The CDR3 DNA follows: TGTGCCAGCAGCCACCACGGGGACAGGGCCTACGAGCAGTACGTC.